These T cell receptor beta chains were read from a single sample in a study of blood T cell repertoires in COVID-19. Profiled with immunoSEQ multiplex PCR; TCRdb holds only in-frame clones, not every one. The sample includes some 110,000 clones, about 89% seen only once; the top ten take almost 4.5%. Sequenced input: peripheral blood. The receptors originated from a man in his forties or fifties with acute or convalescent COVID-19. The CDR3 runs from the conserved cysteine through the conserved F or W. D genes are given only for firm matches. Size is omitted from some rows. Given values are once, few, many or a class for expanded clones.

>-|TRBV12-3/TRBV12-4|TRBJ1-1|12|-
CASSLVGARAFF
TGTGCCAGCAGTTTAGTGGGGGCGCGGGCTTTCTTT
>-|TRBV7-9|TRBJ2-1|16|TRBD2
CASSDLAGGPLDEQFF
TGTGCCAGCAGCGATTTAGCGGGGGGGCCTTTAGACGAGCAGTTCTTC
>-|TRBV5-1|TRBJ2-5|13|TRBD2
CASRVAGGRTQYF
TGCGCCAGCAGAGTGGCGGGAGGACGGACCCAGTACTTC
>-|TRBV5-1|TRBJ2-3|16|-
CASSTGPSGGTDTQYF
TGCGCCAGCAGCACCGGACCATCGGGAGGCACAGATACGCAGTATTTT
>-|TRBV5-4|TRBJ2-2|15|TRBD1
CASSTTGGWGGELFF
TGTGCCAGCAGCACGACAGGGGGCTGGGGCGGGGAGCTGTTTTTT
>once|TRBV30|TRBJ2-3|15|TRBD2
CAWATSGSWTDTQYF
TGTGCCTGGGCCACTAGCGGGAGTTGGACAGATACGCAGTATTTT
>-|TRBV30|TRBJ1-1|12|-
CAWDSTNTEAFF
TGTGCCTGGGACTCGACCAACACTGAAGCTTTCTTT
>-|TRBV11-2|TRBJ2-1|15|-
CASSPRARGPNEQFF
TGTGCCAGCAGTCCTAGGGCCCGAGGGCCCAATGAGCAGTTCTTC
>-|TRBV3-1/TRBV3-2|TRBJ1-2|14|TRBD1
CASSQGTGLGGYTF
TGTGCCAGCAGCCAAGGGACAGGGTTGGGTGGCTACACCTTC
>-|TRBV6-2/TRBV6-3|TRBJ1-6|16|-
CASSYDTAGYNSPLHF
TGTGCCAGCAGTTACGATACCGCGGGATATAATTCACCCCTCCACTTT
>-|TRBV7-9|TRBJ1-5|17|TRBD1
CASSGGQFFDSNQPQHF
TGTGCCAGCAGCGGGGGACAGTTTTTCGATAGCAATCAGCCCCAGCATTTT
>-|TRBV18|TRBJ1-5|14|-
CASSLWAGDQPQHF
TGTGCCAGCTCACTGTGGGCAGGGGATCAGCCCCAGCATTTT
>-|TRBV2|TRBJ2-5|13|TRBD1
CASQGQVRETQYF
TGTGCCAGCCAGGGACAGGTCAGGGAGACCCAGTACTTC
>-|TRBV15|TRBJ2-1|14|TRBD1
CATIQTGDYNEQFF
TGTGCCACCATCCAGACAGGGGACTACAATGAGCAGTTCTTC
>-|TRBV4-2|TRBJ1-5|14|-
CASSQVQGNQPQHF
TGTGCCAGCAGCCAAGTTCAGGGGAATCAGCCCCAGCATTTT
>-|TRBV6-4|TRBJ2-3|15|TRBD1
CASSEGTGGTDTQYF
TGTGCCAGCAGTGAAGGGACAGGCGGCACAGATACGCAGTATTTT
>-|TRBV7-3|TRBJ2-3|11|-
CASSLGGTQYF
TGTGCCAGCAGCTTAGGGGGCACGCAGTATTTT
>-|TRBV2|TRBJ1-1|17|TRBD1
CASSQTGGNLGNTEAFF
TGTGCCAGCAGTCAAACAGGGGGCAATTTGGGGAACACTGAAGCTTTCTTT
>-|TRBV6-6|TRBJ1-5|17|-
CASSPGVGFASNQPQHF
TGTGCCAGCAGTCCCGGGGTAGGGTTCGCTAGCAATCAGCCCCAGCATTTT
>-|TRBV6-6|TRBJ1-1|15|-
CASSKYRDLDTEAFF
TGTGCCAGCAGTAAATACAGGGATTTGGACACTGAAGCTTTCTTT
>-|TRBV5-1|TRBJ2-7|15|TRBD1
CASSPGPGQGYEQYF
TGCGCCAGCAGCCCGGGACCGGGACAGGGCTACGAGCAGTACTTC
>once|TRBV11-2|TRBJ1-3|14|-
CASSTPPPGNTIYF
TGTGCCAGCAGCACCCCCCCGCCAGGGAACACCATATATTTT
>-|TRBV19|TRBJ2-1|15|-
CASSILADIYNEQFF
TGTGCCAGTAGTATACTTGCGGACATATACAATGAGCAGTTCTTC
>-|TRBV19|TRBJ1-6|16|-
CASSGGLGSYNSPLHF
TGTGCCAGTAGCGGGGGGCTTGGCTCCTATAATTCACCCCTCCACTTT
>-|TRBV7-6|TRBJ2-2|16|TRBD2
CASSLTSGGSTGELFF
TGTGCCAGCAGCTTGACCAGCGGGGGAAGCACCGGGGAGCTGTTTTTT
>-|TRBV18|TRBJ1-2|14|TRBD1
CASSLDRDSYGYTF
TGTGCCAGCTCACTTGACCGGGACAGTTATGGCTACACCTTC
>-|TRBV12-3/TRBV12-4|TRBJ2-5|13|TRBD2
CASSTGLPETQYF
TGTGCCAGCAGTACGGGACTACCAGAGACCCAGTACTTC
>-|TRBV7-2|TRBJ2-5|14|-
CASSGSGVRETQYF
TGTGCCAGCAGCGGCTCAGGGGTAAGGGAGACCCAGTACTTC
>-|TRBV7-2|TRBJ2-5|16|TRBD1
CASSLVVGQALETQYF
TGTGCCAGCAGCTTAGTTGTGGGACAGGCCTTGGAGACCCAGTACTTC
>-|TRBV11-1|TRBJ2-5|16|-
CASSLRVARTQETQYF
TGTGCCAGCAGCTTAAGGGTAGCGCGGACTCAAGAGACCCAGTACTTC
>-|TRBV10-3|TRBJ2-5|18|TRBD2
CAIRSSSGGAGWQETQYF
TGTGCCATCCGGAGTTCTAGCGGGGGGGCCGGTTGGCAAGAGACCCAGTACTTC
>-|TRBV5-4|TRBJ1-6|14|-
CASSLDPDNSPLHF
TGTGCCAGCAGCTTGGACCCAGATAATTCACCCCTCCACTTT
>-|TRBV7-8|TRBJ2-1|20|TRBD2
CASSLPGLAGGSRRDNEQFF
TGTGCCAGCAGCTTACCGGGACTAGCGGGAGGGAGTCGGCGGGACAATGAGCAGTTCTTC
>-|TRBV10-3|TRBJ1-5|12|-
CAISEPDQPQHF
TGTGCCATCAGTGAGCCCGATCAGCCCCAGCATTTT
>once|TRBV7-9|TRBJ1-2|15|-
CASSVSGQTNYGYTF
TGTGCCAGCAGCGTATCAGGGCAAACTAACTATGGCTACACCTTC
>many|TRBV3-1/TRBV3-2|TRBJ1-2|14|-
CASSHAGVGFGYTF
TGTGCCAGCAGCCACGCGGGCGTCGGATTTGGCTACACCTTC
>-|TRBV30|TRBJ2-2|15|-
CAWRADRTYTGELFF
TGTGCCTGGAGGGCAGACAGGACCTACACCGGGGAGCTGTTTTTT
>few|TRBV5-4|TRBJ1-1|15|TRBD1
CASRLPGTGNTEAFF
TGTGCCAGCAGGTTACCCGGGACAGGGAACACTGAAGCTTTCTTT
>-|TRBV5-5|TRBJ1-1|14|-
CASRGKESYTEAFF
TGTGCCAGCAGAGGTAAGGAGTCGTACACTGAAGCTTTCTTT